This T cell receptor beta chain was profiled in a study of cytomegalovirus exposure and HLA in healthy donors (dated by TCRdb to between 2016 and 2019). Looking at the study overall: In an earlier analysis of around 540 of the donors, under 300 Gb of sequence data and just under 120 million unique TCR beta sequences from some 170 million T cells were reported. Roughly 300 gigabases of sequencing data and approximately 93 million unique TCR sequences were included in an early release covering roughly 600 HLA-typed donors. Among the approximately 420 genotyped donors, about 85% belonged to the genetic ancestry cluster associated with self-reported Caucasian donors. The study aimed to test whether signatures of past pathogen exposure could be identified by cataloging public T cell receptors. The study used immunosequencing to profile the T cell repertoires of several hundred subjects and linked those repertoires to cytomegalovirus serostatus. In addition to the first cohort of 650 to 800 subjects, a separate validation cohort of 100 to 150 different subjects was used. The study combined high-throughput TCR immunosequencing, statistical association of individual TCRs with disease status, and machine learning to predict cytomegalovirus infection status. A later analysis re-examined previously published TCR beta repertoires from more than 600 donors and added high-resolution HLA genotyping to investigate patterns of TCR occurrence. The later analysis used no new phenotypic data to find candidate immune exposures, relying instead on TCR beta sequences and their occurrence across donors. An earlier analysis of 587 of the donors used high-throughput TCR beta sequencing to judge whether each TCR beta V gene segment behaved as functional or pseudogenic. Donor age, sex, ethnicity and CMV serostatus were compiled alongside the repertoire data. Genome-wide SNP genotypes for about 65% of the 666 donors were used in a later genetic analysis, which treated that subset as a discovery cohort. Every discovery cohort repertoire had been produced on one sequencing platform. HLA typing covered class I and class II loci at four-digit resolution. The number of donors typed differed by locus, with roughly 620-640 for A, B, C, DRB1 and DQB1, around 520 for DQA1, nearly 610 for DPA1, and around 460 for DPB1. Because of strong linkage in the cohort, roughly five DR-DQ haplotypes were treated as single units for association and clustering. Among 300 to 450 genotyped donors of the cohort, an average of approximately 250,000 unique TCR beta nucleotide sequences were sequenced per donor, roughly 18% of them non-productive. The full study reports these points: Some IMGT-functional V segments, including TRBV6-2 and TRBV6-3, could not be distinguished by the 87-base-pair reads and were therefore excluded. A group of highly shared sequence variants was considered likely to be a technical artifact of the sequencing pipeline. A later genetic analysis associated a missense DCLRE1C variant with V-gene and J-gene trimming of TCR beta chains, and an independent cohort replicated the association. A further reported finding was that TCR beta sequences accurately predicted the HLA-A and HLA-B alleles for most subjects in the first cohort. The classifier was reported to diagnose cytomegalovirus status with high specificity and sensitivity in both the original and validation cohorts. In the study, approximately 160 TCR beta chains were listed as associated with cytomegalovirus. For the cohort, immune exposure information was limited to CMV serostatus. Most TCR sequences were observed very rarely across donors, whereas some public TCRs were present in many individuals. Assigning TCR associations to individual alleles was difficult when HLA alleles, especially DR and DQ, strongly co-occurred. In vitro tests confirmed that a few of the cytomegalovirus-associated TCR beta chains recognize cytomegalovirus antigens. An earlier analysis of around 540 of the donors showed that most TCR beta V segments appeared in productive rearrangements either about 90% or about 30% of the time, which broadly matched IMGT annotations. According to a later analysis, most CMV-associated TCR beta chains appeared to be HLA-restricted, and the HLA associations seemed to be driven largely by CMV exposure. According to a later analysis, parvovirus B19, influenza, CMV and Epstein-Barr virus appeared linked to several top co-occurrence clusters. Because HLA typing was unavailable for some donors at each locus, only the typed subset was used in association tests. The authors suggested that the approach could potentially be extended to other disease states and immunological phenotypes. Because counts were too low, more than 15 rarely observed V segments, including chromosome 9 orphons, were left out of the earlier analysis of 587 of the donors. A later analysis found that TCR association rates varied across HLA loci, with DRB1 alleles showing the most associated TCRs and HLA-C alleles the fewest. In this cohort, only TCR beta chains were sequenced, and detectable features were limited by the absence of alpha or paired-chain data. In a later analysis, HLA-associated TCR beta chains showed more clonal expansion and lower generation probabilities than non-associated chains that were equally common. The presence/absence analyses assumed that sequencing depth was roughly uniform across donors, and that assumption may not be true. At a false discovery rate of 0.05, a later analysis linked roughly 17,000 TCR beta sequences to specific HLA alleles. In a later genetic analysis, fewer N-insertions in productive TCRs were reported among donors in an Asian-associated ancestry cluster than the roughly 700-donor mean. Linkage disequilibrium might explain the correlated functional status among segregating V segments, but an unknown experimental factor could not be ruled out.

The method was the immunoSEQ multiplex PCR assay. For the multiplex PCR, a mixture combining 60 forward primers for TCR Vbeta segments and 13 reverse primers for TCR Jbeta segments was used. Amplification of the CDR3 region of rearranged TCR beta genes was performed with a multiplex PCR assay on genomic DNA. Amplified TCR beta libraries were sequenced as 87-base-pair reads on the Illumina HiSeq System. Turning to the authors' computational methods: Across the 666 repertoires, a later analysis counted about 81 million unique TCR beta chains, about 10 million of which were shared by at least two donors. Raw reads were error-corrected and collapsed into unique sequences by a nearest-neighbor algorithm in which closely related sequences were merged to remove PCR and sequencing errors. V, D and J gene segments were assigned by aligning CDR3 sequences to IMGT reference sequences. For a sequence to be retained, a match of at least six nucleotides was required to both a V gene segment and a J gene segment. Rearrangements were called productive when the CDR3 lacked stop codons and stayed in frame with V and J; all others were non-productive. CDR3 was defined according to IMGT convention as the region running from the second conserved V-encoded cysteine to the conserved J-encoded phenylalanine. Sequences without an unambiguous match to a single V gene segment were excluded from the earlier analysis of about 630 of the donors. In an earlier analysis of about 590 of the donors, a V segment was called functional when productive rearrangements were above 56.7%, and segregating when the standard deviation between donors exceeded 5%. A statistical classification framework was developed to diagnose cytomegalovirus status using the catalog of TCR beta chain sequences. A later analysis assigned V and J genes by comparing TCR nucleotide sequences with IMGT/GENE-DB human TR gene sequences. A later analysis assigned CDR3 sequences and most-parsimonious VDJ recombination scenarios with the TCRdist pipeline. A later analysis defined each TCR beta chain by its CDR3 amino acid sequence plus V-gene family, and excluded reads lacking a unique V-gene family. As a way to deal with suspected cross-contamination and a sequencing artifact, a later analysis dropped 500 to 700 nucleotide sequences that were highly shared and had low generation probability. In a later analysis, a clonal expansion index for each public chain was calculated from normalized within-repertoire ranks of inferred template counts. In a later analysis, generation probabilities were computed using a VDJ recombination model fitted to out-of-frame rearrangements, and the results were checked against IGoR. In a later analysis, hypergeometric tests were used to score TCR-TCR, TCR-HLA and TCR-CMV co-occurrence, with a repertoire-size bias correction applied to TCR pairs. False discovery rates were estimated in a later analysis by permuting HLA or CMV assignments 20 times. A later analysis grouped co-occurring TCRs with DBSCAN, adding TCRdist sequence similarity when clustering within HLA-allele-positive subsets. Co-occurrence clustering excluded repertoires with fewer than 30,000 or more than 120,000 public chains, plus five with anomalous nucleotide sharing. TCRdb stores this immuneACCESS table with in-frame sequences only. Part of the clones is absent; in the studies checked, under half of the shortfall reflects unresolved V genes, and no reason is known for the rest. That table is the source of V, J and clone size, and D and trimming were worked out from the DNA. Across this sample there are 160,000 or so clones, with 70% to 90% seen only once. The ten top clones hold about 2.1% of the sample.

Of note for this clone: It has no known antigen specificity. Nothing much larger sits one base from this clone, and base qualities are not available.

CDR1 and CDR2 were assigned from the germline V gene as SGHAT and FQNNGV. From its cysteine to its phenylalanine, the CDR3 spans 15 amino acids. Just CDR3 DNA is preserved here, 45 bases in frame from base 1. At the junction V is shortened by 3 bases and J by 2 bases; bases outside the gene matches: 3. The cohort comprised more than 550 healthy bone marrow donors. Cohort members were all nominally healthy when sampled, although unrecorded immune exposures were likely present. The donor was CMV seronegative and was included in the group of about 400 seronegative cohort members. A peripheral blood sample was collected from each donor, and TCR beta sequencing was performed on peripheral blood mononuclear cells. Genomic DNA extraction from the blood cell samples was performed with the Qiagen DNeasy Blood Extraction Kit.

The TCR comes from a woman aged 18-35 years in good health and CMV-seronegative. Sample: PBMCs. The sequence joins TRBV11-2 to TRBJ2-3; TRBD2 aligns with 9 central bases. The bases are TGTGCCAGCAGCTTTAGCGGGGGATTCACAGATACGCAGTATTTT. This codes for CASSFSGGFTDTQYF.